A single sample is the source of the 27 T cell receptor beta chains below, sequenced in a study of blood T cells in healthy people across ages. Sample-barcoded 5' priming and a J-beta primer mix drove a second PCR of 7 to 11 cycles. TCRdb independently ran MiXCR on the 5' RACE reads; one entry per CDR3 protein. The sample holds roughly 1,000,000 distinct CDR3 sequences, under 30% seen once. The same sample was also studied in work on T cells of mothers and their children.

Sequenced: blood. Receptors were obtained from a girl aged 2-10 years in good health.

The gene calls are TRBV27 and TRBJ2-7, with 7 bases matching TRBD1. There are 16 residues in the CDR3. Looked up from germline, CDR1 is MNHEY and CDR2 is SMNVEV (reference sequence). J gave up 1 base and V 2 bases, and 8 bases lay outside the gene matches. CDR3 in amino acids: CASSLIGTEVSYEQYF. The CDR3 DNA follows: TGTGCCAGCAGTTTAATCGGGACAGAGGTTTCCTACGAGCAGTACTTC.

The sample holds a few counts of this clonotype. The V call is TRBV2, the J call TRBJ2-1; D is perhaps TRBD2 (6 bases). The CDR3 runs 15 residues. V was clipped by 3 bases and J by 2 bases, with 11 bases between them. In germline, CDR1 is SNHLY, CDR2 FYNNEI. CDR3 DNA sequence: TGTGCCAGCAGTGAGGGCGGAGGGGCCTACAATGAGCAGTTCTTC. Protein: CASSEGGGAYNEQFF. Full variable domain (remainder filled in from reference TRBV2 and TRBJ2-1): EPEVTQTPSHQVTQMGQEVILRCVPISNHLYFYWYRQILGQKVEFLVSFYNNEISEKSEIFDDQFSVERPDGSNFTLKIRSTKLEDSAMYFCASSEGGGAYNEQFFGPGTRLTVL.

This chain uses TRBV4-3 with TRBJ2-5; D is unresolved. Trimming stripped 0 bases from V and 5 bases from J, with 16 bases between. CDR3 length equals 16 residues. Germline V gene lookup returns CDR1 LGHNA and CDR2 YSLEER. The CDR3, as DNA: TGCGCCAGCAGCCAAGACGGCGTAGGCCCAAAGGAGACCCAGTACTTC. Translating gives CASSQDGVGPKETQYF.

This clonotype was recorded a few times. The chain links TRBV28 to TRBJ2-1; a possible D gene is TRBD2 (6 bases). V was shortened by 7 bases and J by 0 bases, with 13 bases between the two germline ends. From germline, CDR1 is MDHEN and CDR2 SYDVKM. The CDR3 loop spans 15 amino acids. CDR3 coding DNA: TGTGCCAGCACGAAAGACGGGAGCTCCTACAATGAGCAGTTCTTC. This sequence encodes CASTKDGSSYNEQFF.

The chain joins TRBV29-1 to TRBJ1-4; 10 nucleotides agree with TRBD1. Per germline, CDR1 SQVTM and CDR2 ANQGSEA. V was clipped by 1 base and J by 7 bases; unmatched bases: 9. The CDR3 contains 16 residues. This chain's CDR3 is CSVEGAPGQGCEKLFF. The CDR3 DNA is TGCAGCGTTGAAGGGGCGCCGGGACAGGGGTGTGAAAAACTGTTTTTT. Drawing the rest from reference TRBV29-1 and TRBJ1-4, the complete variable domain is SAVISQKPSRDICQRGTSLTIQCQVDSQVTMMFWYRQQPGQSLTLIATANQGSEATYESGFVIDKFPISRPNLTFSTLTVSNMSPEDSSIYLCSVEGAPGQGCEKLFFGSGTQLSVL.

The CDR3 DNA reads as TGTGCCAGCAGTTTGGGACTCGTGACTAGCGGGGACCCCACAGATACGCAGTATTTT. The encoded protein is CASSLGLVTSGDPTDTQYF. The chain employs TRBV12-3 or TRBV12-4 and TRBJ2-3; 11 bases map to TRBD2. Unmatched junction bases numbered 13, after V lost 3 bases and J lost 2 bases. This CDR3 region has 19 residues.

This clonotype was detected only a few times. Germline is not matched at one junction end, which may reflect a read error. The chain recombines TRBV7-9 with TRBJ1-4; D unclear. The CDR3 extends over 16 amino acids. The germline CDR1 and CDR2 sequences are SEHNR and FQNEAQ (reference sequence). This CDR3 is CASSFNPGATNEKLLF. The CDR3, as DNA: TGTGCCAGCAGCTTCAACCCGGGTGCAACTAATGAAAAACTGCTTTTT.

The rearrangement links TRBV28 to TRBJ1-5, with 8 bases identical to TRBD1. V lost 10 bases, J lost 7 bases, and 6 bases stayed unmatched. Germline lookup yields CDR1 MDHEN and CDR2 SYDVKM. There are 12 residues in the CDR3. The CDR3 protein is CATDRGQQPQHF. Written as DNA, the CDR3 is TGTGCCACCGACAGGGGACAACAGCCCCAGCATTTT.

This clonotype has just a few counts. This chain connects TRBV12-3 or TRBV12-4 to TRBJ1-6; D is unresolved. This CDR3 is 15 amino acids long. Trimming took off 3 bases at V and 7 bases at J, with 13 bases between the two ends. The CDR3 loop reads CASSLVGIRNSPLHF. The CDR3 DNA reads as TGTGCCAGCAGTTTGGTCGGCATCAGGAATTCACCCCTCCACTTT.

V usage is TRBV6-1 and J usage is TRBJ2-5; D not certain. Matching the DNA end better, TRBJ2-7 makes the J call doubtful. Looked up from germline, CDR1 is MNHNS and CDR2 is SASEGT. The CDR3 is 14 amino acids. The CDR3 protein is CASSERAATYEQYF. The CDR3 nucleotides are TGTGCCAGCAGTGAACGTGCAGCTACCTACGAGCAGTACTTC.

The chain carries TRBV4-3 and TRBJ2-5, with a possible D match to TRBD1 (6 bases). The end of the DNA is better explained by TRBJ2-1, so the J call may be wrong. The germline gives CDR1 LGHNA, CDR2 YSLEER. This CDR3 spans 15 amino acids. The CDR3 reads CASSPYRAEDNEQFF. DNA for the CDR3: TGCGCCAGCAGCCCTTACAGGGCAGAGGACAATGAGCAGTTCTTC.

This clonotype has just a few counts. The chain joins TRBV13 to TRBJ2-5; TRBD1 matches at 7 bases. Germline CDR1 is PRHDT and CDR2 is FYEKMQ (reference sequence). Unmatched junction bases numbered 8, after V lost 5 bases and J lost 5 bases. The CDR3 runs 14 residues. CDR3 protein: CASSRPTGPETQYF. CDR3 nucleotide sequence: TGTGCCAGCAGCCGACCGACAGGGCCGGAGACCCAGTACTTC.

V usage is TRBV28 and J usage is TRBJ2-5, with D perhaps assigned TRBD1 or TRBD2 (5 bases each). Trimming shortened V by 3 bases and J by 1 base, and 12 bases separated the two germline ends. This CDR3 is 15 amino acids long. Germline lookup yields CDR1 MDHEN and CDR2 SYDVKM. CDR3 in DNA: TGTGCCAGCAGTTTCTGGGGACGGCCCCAAGAGACCCAGTACTTC. It is translated as CASSFWGRPQETQYF.

This clonotype has more than one count but fewer than ten. The chain recombines TRBV21-1 with TRBJ1-2. TRBV21-1 is tagged as a pseudogene. CDR3 size: 14 residues. CDR3 in amino acids: CASKAGRKGKGYTF. CDR3 DNA: TGTGCCAGCAAGGCAGGGCGGAAGGGCAAGGGCTACACCTTC.

The chain combines TRBV5-1 with TRBJ2-1, with 8 bases that match TRBD2. Trimming at V came to 1 base and at J to 10 bases, leaving 4 bases not matched to a gene. The CDR3 totals 13 residues. CDR1 and CDR2 (germline): SGHRS, YFSETQ. This chain's CDR3 is CASSLRLAREQFF. As DNA, the CDR3 is TGCGCCAGCAGCTTGAGACTAGCGCGGGAGCAGTTCTTC.

This clonotype has only a few counts. The chain recombines TRBV11-2 with TRBJ2-5, with 9 positions matching TRBD2. The length of the CDR3 is 19 residues. The germline gives CDR1 SGHAT, CDR2 FQNNGV. V lost 1 base to trimming and J lost 3 bases; unmatched junction nucleotides: 15. The CDR3 nucleotides read TGTGCCAGCAGCTTAGCCCCCCACCAGAGCGTAGCGGGAGAAGAGACCCAGTACTTC. Protein product: CASSLAPHQSVAGEETQYF.

This clonotype showed up just a few times. The CDR3 spells CASSFGGTNNSPLHF. In DNA, the CDR3 is TGTGCCAGCAGCTTTGGAGGGACCAACAATTCACCCCTCCACTTT. V is TRBV13 and J is TRBJ1-6; D possibly corresponds to TRBD1 (5 bases). CDR3 length equals 15 residues. Trimming removed 3 bases at V and 7 bases at J, with 13 bases between. Per the germline V gene, CDR1 is PRHDT and CDR2 is FYEKMQ (reference sequence).

This clonotype was picked up a small number of times. The rearrangement uses TRBV9 and TRBJ2-5; TRBD1 matches 7 bases. The J call is doubtful: the DNA matches TRBJ2-1 better. This CDR3 is 12 amino acids long. CDR1 and CDR2 (germline): SGDLS, YYNGEE. The CDR3 reads CASSETGAEQFF. The DNA for the CDR3 is TGTGCCAGCAGCGAAACAGGGGCCGAGCAGTTCTTC.

The chain recombines TRBV5-1 with TRBJ2-6, with TRBD2 identical over 15 bases. Germline CDR1 is SGHRS and CDR2 is YFSETQ. The CDR3 consists of 18 residues. With 1 base clipped from V and 2 bases from J, the junction kept 1 base outside the gene matches. The CDR3 loop reads CASSLRTSGRAGANVLTF. In DNA form, the CDR3 reads TGCGCCAGCAGCTTGAGGACTAGCGGGAGGGCTGGGGCCAACGTCCTGACTTTC.

A note on this clonotype: Germline is not matched at one junction end, which may reflect a read error. The chain combines TRBV24-1 with TRBJ2-5, with D maybe TRBD1 (5 bases). CDR3 length equals 15 residues. Germline assignment: CDR1 KGHDR and CDR2 SFDVKD. In nucleotides, the CDR3 is TGTGCCACCGGTGATGGGTTCAGGGCCGAAGAGACCCAGTACTTC. It translates to CATGDGFRAEETQYF.

This chain joins TRBV5-1 and TRBJ2-5; D gene unclear. V lost 7 bases to trimming and J lost 0 bases, with 10 bases between them. Germline CDR1 reads SGHRS; CDR2 reads YFSETQ. The CDR3 consists of 13 residues. CDR3 DNA sequence: TGCGCCAGCGCTCGTCCAAACCAAGAGACCCAGTACTTC. Its translation is CASARPNQETQYF.

This CDR3 reads CASSQESNTVYEQYF. For the CDR3, the DNA is TGCGCCAGCAGCCAAGAGTCGAACACAGTCTACGAGCAGTACTTC. The V gene is TRBV4-1, the J gene TRBJ2-7, with D unresolved. Germline V gene lookup returns CDR1 MGHRA and CDR2 YSYEKL. Trimming pared 0 bases from V and 3 bases from J, leaving 12 bases between. This CDR3 is 15 amino acids long.

This clonotype has a handful of counts. V and J are TRBV12-3 or TRBV12-4 and TRBJ2-7; TRBD2 agrees at 10 bases. The V and J ends lost 8 bases and 5 bases, in that order; junction bases with no gene match: 9. The CDR3 extends over 14 amino acids. CDR3 loop: CASPKRGGWDEQYF. CDR3 coding DNA: TGTGCCAGCCCTAAGCGGGGGGGCTGGGACGAGCAGTACTTC.

The J gene is TRBJ2-3, the V gene TRBV29-1; D is undetermined. V was pared by 3 bases and J by 0 bases, with 10 bases between. In germline, CDR1 is SQVTM, CDR2 ANQGSEA. The CDR3 is made up of 14 amino acids. The CDR3 DNA reads TGCAGCGTTGATTCGCCCAGGAGCACAGATACGCAGTATTTT. Its protein product is CSVDSPRSTDTQYF.

The V gene is TRBV24-1, the J gene TRBJ2-2, with D perhaps matching TRBD1 (6 bases). The CDR3 extends over 15 amino acids. V dropped 4 bases and J dropped 4 bases, with 12 bases sitting between them. Germline V gives CDR1 KGHDR, CDR2 SFDVKD. CDR3 sequence: CATSDPGQLTGELFF. CDR3 in DNA: TGTGCCACCAGTGACCCCGGACAGCTCACCGGGGAGCTGTTTTTT.

There are a few counts of this clonotype. The chain combines TRBV5-1 with TRBJ2-2; no firm D call. The CDR3 loop spans 17 amino acids. V was cut by 2 bases and J by 0 bases, with 14 bases left in between. The germline gives CDR1 SGHRS, CDR2 YFSETQ. The CDR3 spells CASSFRPRAANTGELFF. CDR3 sequence (DNA): TGCGCCAGCAGCTTCCGACCCCGGGCGGCGAACACCGGGGAGCTGTTTTTT.

This clonotype was counted between two and nine times. V gene TRBV3-1 combines with J gene TRBJ1-4; D is unresolved. CDR3 length: 14 amino acids. CDR1 LGHDT and CDR2 YNNKEL come from the germline V gene (reference sequence). The ends were cut back, 0 bases at V and 7 bases at J, with 9 bases in the middle. The CDR3 spells CASSQDLGGEKLFF. CDR3 DNA: TGTGCCAGCAGCCAAGATTTGGGAGGTGAAAAACTGTTTTTT.